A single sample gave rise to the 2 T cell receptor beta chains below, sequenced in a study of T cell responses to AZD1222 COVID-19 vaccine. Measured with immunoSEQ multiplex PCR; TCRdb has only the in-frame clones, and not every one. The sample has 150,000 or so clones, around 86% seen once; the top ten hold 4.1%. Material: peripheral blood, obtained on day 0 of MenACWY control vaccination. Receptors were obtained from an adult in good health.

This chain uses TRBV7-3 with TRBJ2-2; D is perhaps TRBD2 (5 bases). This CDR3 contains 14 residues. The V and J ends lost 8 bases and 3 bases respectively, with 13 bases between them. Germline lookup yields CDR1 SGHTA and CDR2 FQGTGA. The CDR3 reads CASSSQDYTGELFF. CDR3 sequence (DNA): TGTGCCAGCTCTAGCCAGGACTACACCGGGGAGCTGTTTTTT.

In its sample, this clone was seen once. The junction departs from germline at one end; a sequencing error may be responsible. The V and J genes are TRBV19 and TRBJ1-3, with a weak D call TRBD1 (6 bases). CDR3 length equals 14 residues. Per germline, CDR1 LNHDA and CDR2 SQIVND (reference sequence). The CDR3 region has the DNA TGTGCCAGTAATATAGGGGGCTCTGGAAACACCATATATTTT. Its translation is CASNIGGSGNTIYF.